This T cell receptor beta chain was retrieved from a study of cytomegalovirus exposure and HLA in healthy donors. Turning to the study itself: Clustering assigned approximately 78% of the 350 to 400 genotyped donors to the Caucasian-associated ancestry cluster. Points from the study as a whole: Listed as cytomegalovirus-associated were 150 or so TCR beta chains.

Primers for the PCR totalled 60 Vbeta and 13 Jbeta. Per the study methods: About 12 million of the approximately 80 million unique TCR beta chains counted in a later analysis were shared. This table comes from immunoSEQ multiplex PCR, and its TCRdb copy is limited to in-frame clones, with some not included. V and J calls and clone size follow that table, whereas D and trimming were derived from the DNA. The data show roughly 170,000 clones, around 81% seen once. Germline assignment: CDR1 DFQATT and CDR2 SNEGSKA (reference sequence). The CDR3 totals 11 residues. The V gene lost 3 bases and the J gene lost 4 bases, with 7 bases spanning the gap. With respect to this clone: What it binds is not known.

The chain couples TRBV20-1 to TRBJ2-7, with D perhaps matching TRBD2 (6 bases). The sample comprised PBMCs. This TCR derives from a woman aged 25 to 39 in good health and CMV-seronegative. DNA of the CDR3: TGCAGTGCTAGGACTAGTTACGAGCAGTACTTC. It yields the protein CSARTSYEQYF.